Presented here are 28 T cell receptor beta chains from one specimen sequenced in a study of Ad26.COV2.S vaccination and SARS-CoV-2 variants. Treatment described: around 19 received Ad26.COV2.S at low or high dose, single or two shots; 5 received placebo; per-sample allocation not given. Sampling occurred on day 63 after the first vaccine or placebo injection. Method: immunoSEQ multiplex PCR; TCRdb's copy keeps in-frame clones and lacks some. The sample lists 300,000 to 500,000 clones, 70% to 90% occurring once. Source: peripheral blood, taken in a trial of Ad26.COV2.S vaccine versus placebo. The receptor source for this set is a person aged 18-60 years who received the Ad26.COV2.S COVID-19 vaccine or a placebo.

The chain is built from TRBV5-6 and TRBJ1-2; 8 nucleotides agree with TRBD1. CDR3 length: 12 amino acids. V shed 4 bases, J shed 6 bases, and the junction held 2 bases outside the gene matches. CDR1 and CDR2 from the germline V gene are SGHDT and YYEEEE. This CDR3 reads CASSQGAHGYTF. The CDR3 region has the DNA TGTGCCAGCAGCCAGGGGGCGCATGGCTACACCTTC.

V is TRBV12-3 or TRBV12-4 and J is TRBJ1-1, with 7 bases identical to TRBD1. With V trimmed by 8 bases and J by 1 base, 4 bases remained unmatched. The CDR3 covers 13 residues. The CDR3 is CASRDSPNTEAFF. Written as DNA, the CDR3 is TGTGCCAGCCGGGACAGCCCGAACACTGAAGCTTTCTTT.

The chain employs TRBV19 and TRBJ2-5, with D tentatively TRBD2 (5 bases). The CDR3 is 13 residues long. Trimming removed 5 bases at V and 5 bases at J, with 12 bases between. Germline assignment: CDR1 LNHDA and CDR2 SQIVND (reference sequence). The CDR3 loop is CASSPNRGETQYF. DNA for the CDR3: TGTGCCAGTAGTCCCAACCGGGGTGAGACCCAGTACTTC.

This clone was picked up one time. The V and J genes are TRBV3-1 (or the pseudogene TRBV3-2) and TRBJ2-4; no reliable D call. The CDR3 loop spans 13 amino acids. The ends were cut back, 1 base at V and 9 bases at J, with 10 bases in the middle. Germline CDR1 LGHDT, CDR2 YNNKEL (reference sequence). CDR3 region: CASSQGVTGIQYF. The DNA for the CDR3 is TGTGCCAGCAGCCAAGGAGTGACGGGCATTCAGTACTTC.

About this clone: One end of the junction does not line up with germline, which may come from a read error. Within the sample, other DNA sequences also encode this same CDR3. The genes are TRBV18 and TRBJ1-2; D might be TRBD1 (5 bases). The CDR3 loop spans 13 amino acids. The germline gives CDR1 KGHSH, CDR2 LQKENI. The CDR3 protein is CASSPQEGYGYTF. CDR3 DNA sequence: TGTGCCAGCTCCCCACAGGAGGGCTATGGCTACACCTTC.

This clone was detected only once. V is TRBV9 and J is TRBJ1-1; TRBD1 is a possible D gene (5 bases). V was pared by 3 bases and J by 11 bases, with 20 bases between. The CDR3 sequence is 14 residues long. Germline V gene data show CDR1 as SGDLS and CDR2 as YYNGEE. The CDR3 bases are TGTGCCAGCAGCGGTCCCGGGACGGCCGGGCGGGCTTTCTTT. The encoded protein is CASSGPGTAGRAFF.

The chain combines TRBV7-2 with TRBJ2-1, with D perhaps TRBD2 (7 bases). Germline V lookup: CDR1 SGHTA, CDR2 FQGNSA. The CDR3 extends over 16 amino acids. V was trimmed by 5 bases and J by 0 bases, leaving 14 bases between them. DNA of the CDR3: TGTGCCAGCAGCGGGGGGGGCGGCCTCTCCTACAATGAGCAGTTCTTC. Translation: CASSGGGGLSYNEQFF.

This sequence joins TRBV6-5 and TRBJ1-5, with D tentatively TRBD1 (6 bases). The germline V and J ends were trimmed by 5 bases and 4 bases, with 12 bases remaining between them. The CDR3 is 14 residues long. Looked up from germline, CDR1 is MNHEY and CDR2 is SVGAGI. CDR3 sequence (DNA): TGTGCCAGCAGTACCGGGACACCAAATCAGCCCCAGCATTTT. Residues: CASSTGTPNQPQHF.

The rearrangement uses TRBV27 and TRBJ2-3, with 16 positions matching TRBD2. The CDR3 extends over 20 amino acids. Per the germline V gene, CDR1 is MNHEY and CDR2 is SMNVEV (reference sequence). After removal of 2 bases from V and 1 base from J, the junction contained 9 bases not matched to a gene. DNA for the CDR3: TGTGCCAGCAGTTTAGGCCCGGGACTAGCGGGGGGGCCTGGCACAGATACGCAGTATTTT. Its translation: CASSLGPGLAGGPGTDTQYF.

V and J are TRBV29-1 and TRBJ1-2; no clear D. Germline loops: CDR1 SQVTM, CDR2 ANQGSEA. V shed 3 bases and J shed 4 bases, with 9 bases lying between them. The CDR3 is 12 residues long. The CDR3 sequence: CSVDEGVYGYTF. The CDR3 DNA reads TGCAGCGTTGATGAGGGCGTCTATGGCTACACCTTC.

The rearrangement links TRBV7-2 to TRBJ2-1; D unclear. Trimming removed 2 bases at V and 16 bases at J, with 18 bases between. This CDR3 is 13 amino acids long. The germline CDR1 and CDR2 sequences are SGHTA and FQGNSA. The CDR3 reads CASSLIFPPGLFF. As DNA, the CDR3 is TGTGCCAGCAGCTTAATTTTTCCTCCCGGCCTATTCTTC.

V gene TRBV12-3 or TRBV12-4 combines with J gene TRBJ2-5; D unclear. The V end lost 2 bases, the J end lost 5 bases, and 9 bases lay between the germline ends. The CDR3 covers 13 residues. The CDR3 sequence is CASSLSPRETQYF. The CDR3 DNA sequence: TGTGCCAGCAGTTTATCCCCGAGGGAGACCCAGTACTTC.

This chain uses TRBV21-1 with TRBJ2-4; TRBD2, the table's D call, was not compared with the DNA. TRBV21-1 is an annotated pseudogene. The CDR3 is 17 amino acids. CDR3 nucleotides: TGTGCCAGCAGCAAAGTCCTGGGGGGTAGAGTCAAAAACATTCAGTACTTC. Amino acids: CASSKVLGGRVKNIQYF.

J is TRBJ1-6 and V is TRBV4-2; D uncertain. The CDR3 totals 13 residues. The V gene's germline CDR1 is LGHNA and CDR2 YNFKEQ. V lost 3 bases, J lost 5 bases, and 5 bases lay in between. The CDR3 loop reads CASSHSDNSPLHF. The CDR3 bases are TGTGCCAGCAGCCATTCAGATAATTCACCCCTCCACTTT.

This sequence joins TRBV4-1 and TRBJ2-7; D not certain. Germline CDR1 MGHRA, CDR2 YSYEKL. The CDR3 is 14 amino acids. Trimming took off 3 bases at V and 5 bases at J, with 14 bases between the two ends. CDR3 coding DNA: TGCGCCAGCAGCCAGCCCCTACGCAGAAACGAGCAGTACTTC. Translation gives CASSQPLRRNEQYF.

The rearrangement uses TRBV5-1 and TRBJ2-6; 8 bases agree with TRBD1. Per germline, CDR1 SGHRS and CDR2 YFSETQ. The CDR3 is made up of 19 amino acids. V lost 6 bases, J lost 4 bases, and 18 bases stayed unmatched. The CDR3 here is CASTSTGTGLEAGANVLTF. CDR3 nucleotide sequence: TGCGCCAGCACATCCACCGGGACAGGTCTTGAGGCGGGGGCCAACGTCCTGACTTTC.

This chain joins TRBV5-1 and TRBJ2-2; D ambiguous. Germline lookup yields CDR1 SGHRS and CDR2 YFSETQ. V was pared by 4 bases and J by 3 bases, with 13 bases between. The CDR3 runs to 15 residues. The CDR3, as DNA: TGCGCCAGCAGCGCTCGGCTACCCGACACCGGGGAGCTGTTTTTT. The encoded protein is CASSARLPDTGELFF.

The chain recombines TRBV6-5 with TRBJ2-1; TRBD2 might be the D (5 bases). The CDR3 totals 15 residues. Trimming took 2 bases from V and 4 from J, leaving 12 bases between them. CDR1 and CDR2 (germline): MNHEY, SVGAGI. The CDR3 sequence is CASSYGAGHYNEQFF. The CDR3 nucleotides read TGTGCCAGCAGTTACGGCGCGGGTCATTACAATGAGCAGTTCTTC.

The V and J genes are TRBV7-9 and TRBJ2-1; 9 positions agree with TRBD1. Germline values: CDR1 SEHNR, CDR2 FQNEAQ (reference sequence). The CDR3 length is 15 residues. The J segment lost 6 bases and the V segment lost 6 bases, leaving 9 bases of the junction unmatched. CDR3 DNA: TGTGCCAGCAGTTGGATGGGACAGGGAGGCAATGAGCAGTTCTTC. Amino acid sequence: CASSWMGQGGNEQFF.

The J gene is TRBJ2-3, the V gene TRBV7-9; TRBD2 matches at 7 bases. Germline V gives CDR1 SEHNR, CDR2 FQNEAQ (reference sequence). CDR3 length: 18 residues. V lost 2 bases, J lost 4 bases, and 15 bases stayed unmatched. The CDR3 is CASSLSFGLVVRADTQYF. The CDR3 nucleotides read TGTGCCAGCAGCTTATCTTTCGGACTAGTTGTTCGCGCAGATACGCAGTATTTT.

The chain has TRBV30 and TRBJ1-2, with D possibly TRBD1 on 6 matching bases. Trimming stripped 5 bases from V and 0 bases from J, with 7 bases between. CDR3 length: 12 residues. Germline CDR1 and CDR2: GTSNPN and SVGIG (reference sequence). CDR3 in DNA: TGTGCCTGGGGACAGTCTAACTATGGCTACACCTTC. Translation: CAWGQSNYGYTF.

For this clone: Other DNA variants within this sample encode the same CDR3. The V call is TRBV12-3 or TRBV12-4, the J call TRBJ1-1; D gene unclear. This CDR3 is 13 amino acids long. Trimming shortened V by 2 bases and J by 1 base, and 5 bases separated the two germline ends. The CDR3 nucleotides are TGTGCCAGCAGTTTAACAAGGAACACTGAAGCTTTCTTT. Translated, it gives CASSLTRNTEAFF.

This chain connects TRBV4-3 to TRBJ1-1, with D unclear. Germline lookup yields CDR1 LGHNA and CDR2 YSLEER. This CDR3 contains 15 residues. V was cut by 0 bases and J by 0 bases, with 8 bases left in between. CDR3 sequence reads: CASSQDGQLNTEAFF. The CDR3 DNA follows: TGCGCCAGCAGCCAAGATGGGCAGTTGAACACTGAAGCTTTCTTT.

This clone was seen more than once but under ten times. The CDR3 reads CASSGDGINSPLHF. CDR3 DNA sequence: TGTGCCAGCAGCGGGGACGGAATTAATTCACCCCTCCACTTT. The J gene is TRBJ1-6, the V gene TRBV27; D possibly corresponds to TRBD1 (5 bases). The germline CDR1 and CDR2 sequences are MNHEY and SMNVEV (reference sequence). This CDR3 is 14 amino acids long. The germline V and J ends were trimmed by 6 bases and 6 bases, with 12 bases remaining between them.

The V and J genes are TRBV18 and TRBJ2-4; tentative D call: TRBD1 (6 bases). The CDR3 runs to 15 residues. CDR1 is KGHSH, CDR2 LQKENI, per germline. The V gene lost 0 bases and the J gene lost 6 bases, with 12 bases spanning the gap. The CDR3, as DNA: TGTGCCAGCTCACCACCCTGGGACAAGAGAAACATTCAGTACTTC. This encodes CASSPPWDKRNIQYF.

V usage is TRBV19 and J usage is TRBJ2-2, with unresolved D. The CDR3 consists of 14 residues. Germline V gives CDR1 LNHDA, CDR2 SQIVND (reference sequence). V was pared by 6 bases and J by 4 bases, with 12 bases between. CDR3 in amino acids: CASRPSRATGELFF. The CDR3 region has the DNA TGTGCCAGTAGACCCTCTAGAGCCACCGGGGAGCTGTTTTTT.

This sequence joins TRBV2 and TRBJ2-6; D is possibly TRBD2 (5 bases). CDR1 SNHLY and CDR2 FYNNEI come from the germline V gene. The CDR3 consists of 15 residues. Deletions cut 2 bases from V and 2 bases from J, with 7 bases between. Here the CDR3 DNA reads TGTGCCAGCAGTGAACTCGGGACTGGGGCCAACGTCCTGACTTTC. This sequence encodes CASSELGTGANVLTF.

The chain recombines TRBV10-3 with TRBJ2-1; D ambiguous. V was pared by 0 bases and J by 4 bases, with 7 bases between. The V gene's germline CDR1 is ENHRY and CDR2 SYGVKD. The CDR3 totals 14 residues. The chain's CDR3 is CAISESIGYNEQFF. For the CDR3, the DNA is TGTGCCATCAGTGAGTCGATAGGTTACAATGAGCAGTTCTTC.